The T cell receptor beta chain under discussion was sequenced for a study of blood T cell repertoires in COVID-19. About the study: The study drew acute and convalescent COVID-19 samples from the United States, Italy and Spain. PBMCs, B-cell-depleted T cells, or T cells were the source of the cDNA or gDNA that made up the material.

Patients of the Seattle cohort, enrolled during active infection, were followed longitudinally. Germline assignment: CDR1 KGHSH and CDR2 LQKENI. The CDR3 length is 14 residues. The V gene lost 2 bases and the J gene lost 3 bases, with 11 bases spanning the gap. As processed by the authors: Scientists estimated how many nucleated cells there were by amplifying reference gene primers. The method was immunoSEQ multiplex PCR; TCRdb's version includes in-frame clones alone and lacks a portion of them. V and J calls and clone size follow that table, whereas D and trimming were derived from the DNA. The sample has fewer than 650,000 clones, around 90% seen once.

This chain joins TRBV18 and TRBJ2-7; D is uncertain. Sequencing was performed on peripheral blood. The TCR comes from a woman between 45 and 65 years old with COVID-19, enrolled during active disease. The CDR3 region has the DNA TGTGCCAGCTCACCAACCACCAACAACTACGAGCAGTACTTC. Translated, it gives CASSPTTNNYEQYF.